A selection of T cell receptor beta chains follows, all from one sample in a study of a mutant IDH1 vaccine in newly diagnosed glioma. Their cognate antigens are unknown. Clones were sequenced by immunoSEQ multiplex PCR, and TCRdb holds only the in-frame ones, with some missing. The sample carries more than 25,000 clones, about three quarters recorded once. This specimen was PBMCs, taken from a glioma patient whose treatment included an IDH1 peptide vaccine. The receptors stem from a man aged 45-65 years with glioma. Both conserved end residues are part of each CDR3. Each record gives: clone size, CDR3 length, V gene, J gene, D gene, CDR3 protein, CDR3 DNA. D genes are given only for firm matches. Some rows have no size entry. The others give once, few or many, or a class for an expanded clone.

.	16	TRBV14	TRBJ1-3	.	CASSHRLGLSGNTIYF	TGTGCCAGCAGCCACCGACTGGGGCTCTCTGGAAACACCATATATTTT
.	14	TRBV9	TRBJ2-7	TRBD2	CASGGERGSYEQYF	TGTGCCAGCGGGGGGGAGCGGGGGAGCTACGAGCAGTACTTC
.	14	TRBV7-8	TRBJ1-2	TRBD1	CASSSATGGYGYTF	TGTGCCAGCAGCTCTGCAACAGGGGGCTATGGCTACACCTTC
few	13	TRBV9	TRBJ1-5	TRBD1	CASSQGDYQPQHF	TGTGCCAGCAGCCAGGGGGATTATCAGCCCCAGCATTTT
.	15	TRBV14	TRBJ1-2	.	CASSQEPSGRYGYTF	TGTGCCAGCAGCCAGGAACCCTCAGGGCGCTATGGCTACACCTTC
.	14	TRBV9	TRBJ2-7	.	CASSVERAAYEQYF	TGTGCCAGCAGCGTAGAGCGGGCCGCCTACGAGCAGTACTTC
.	12	TRBV5-4	TRBJ2-7	.	CASSFDYYEQYF	TGTGCCAGCAGCTTTGATTATTACGAGCAGTACTTC
.	13	TRBV2	TRBJ2-5	.	CASSDGGRETQYF	TGTGCCAGCAGTGACGGAGGGAGGGAGACCCAGTACTTC
.	14	TRBV5-1	TRBJ2-7	TRBD2	CASSWEGSGSEQYF	TGCGCCAGCAGCTGGGAGGGCTCAGGTTCCGAGCAGTACTTC
.	14	TRBV5-1	TRBJ2-2	TRBD2	CASSGPGGARELFF	TGCGCCAGCAGCGGACCGGGGGGGGCCCGGGAGCTGTTTTTT
.	14	TRBV9	TRBJ1-6	.	CASSPDGLNSPLHF	TGTGCCAGCAGCCCAGACGGGCTTAATTCACCCCTCCACTTT
.	14	TRBV5-1	TRBJ1-5	TRBD1	CASSWTGGEQPQHF	TGCGCCAGCAGCTGGACAGGGGGAGAACAGCCCCAGCATTTT
.	12	TRBV14	TRBJ2-1	TRBD2	CASSQRGRQQFF	TGTGCCAGCAGCCAGCGCGGGAGACAGCAGTTCTTC
once	14	TRBV30	TRBJ1-1	.	CAWRPSTGSTEAFF	TGTGCCTGGAGACCAAGTACCGGGAGCACTGAAGCTTTCTTT
few	11	TRBV6-5	TRBJ1-1	.	CASSPGGVAFF	TGTGCCAGCAGTCCGGGAGGAGTGGCTTTCTTT
few	15	TRBV28	TRBJ1-1	.	CASSRETSVVTEAFF	TGTGCCAGCAGTCGCGAGACTTCGGTTGTGACTGAAGCTTTCTTT
once	15	TRBV6-1	TRBJ2-5	.	CASSERLGAGETQYF	TGTGCCAGCAGTGAAAGGCTAGGGGCCGGGGAGACCCAGTACTTC
once	14	TRBV5-1	TRBJ1-3	.	CASSLTGSGNTIYF	TGCGCCAGCAGCTTGACAGGCTCCGGAAACACCATATATTTT
.	16	TRBV5-1	TRBJ1-5	TRBD1	CASSLAPGQSNQPQHF	TGCGCCAGCAGCTTGGCCCCGGGACAGAGTAATCAGCCCCAGCATTTT
.	14	TRBV6-1	TRBJ2-1	.	CASTRAGPGNEQFF	TGTGCCAGCACCCGGGCCGGGCCGGGCAATGAGCAGTTCTTC
.	13	TRBV14	TRBJ2-7	.	CASSEGGSYEQYF	TGTGCCAGCAGCGAGGGAGGCTCCTACGAGCAGTACTTC
medium-sized	15	TRBV7-9	TRBJ2-5	.	CASSNSQGSQETQYF	TGTGCCAGCAGCAACTCCCAGGGTTCCCAAGAGACCCAGTACTTC
.	14	TRBV7-8	TRBJ2-3	.	CASSLMESTDTQYF	TGTGCCAGCAGCTTAATGGAGAGCACAGATACGCAGTATTTT
.	13	TRBV6-5	TRBJ1-3	.	CASNERAGNTIYF	TGTGCCAGCAACGAACGAGCGGGAAACACCATATATTTT
.	14	TRBV5-6	TRBJ1-3	.	CASSLQGSGNTIYF	TGTGCCAGCAGCTTACAGGGTTCTGGAAACACCATATATTTT
.	14	TRBV5-4	TRBJ1-5	.	CASSSQGSNQPQHF	TGTGCCAGCAGCTCTCAAGGCAGCAATCAGCCCCAGCATTTT
medium-sized	13	TRBV5-1	TRBJ2-5	.	CASSSEAKETQYF	TGCGCCAGCAGCTCGGAGGCGAAGGAGACCCAGTACTTC
.	17	TRBV5-1	TRBJ2-6	TRBD1	CASSPGQGLSGANVLTF	TGCGCCAGCAGCCCGGGACAGGGACTCTCTGGGGCCAACGTCCTGACTTTC
few	13	TRBV5-1	TRBJ2-1	.	CASSLSPYNEQFF	TGCGCCAGCAGCTTGTCTCCGTACAATGAGCAGTTCTTC
.	15	TRBV5-4	TRBJ2-5	TRBD2	CASRGLAGSEETQYF	TGTGCCAGCAGGGGGCTAGCGGGGAGTGAAGAGACCCAGTACTTC
.	20	TRBV5-5	TRBJ2-1	TRBD1	CASSLLRQGTSRGSSNEQFF	TGTGCCAGCAGCTTGTTGAGACAGGGAACATCCCGAGGCTCCTCCAATGAGCAGTTCTTC
.	13	TRBV2	TRBJ2-7	.	CASSEEMGGEQYF	TGTGCCAGCAGTGAAGAAATGGGAGGCGAGCAGTACTTC
.	13	TRBV10-3	TRBJ1-5	.	CAISPTGNQPQHF	TGTGCCATCAGTCCTACGGGCAATCAGCCCCAGCATTTT
.	14	TRBV6-1	TRBJ1-5	.	CASSEERLGQPQHF	TGTGCCAGCAGTGAAGAGCGACTGGGTCAGCCCCAGCATTTT
.	14	TRBV14	TRBJ2-1	TRBD2	CASSQDGTSTEQFF	TGTGCCAGCAGCCAAGACGGGACTAGCACTGAGCAGTTCTTC
.	15	TRBV7-9	TRBJ2-2	TRBD2	CASSFSGTDTGELFF	TGTGCCAGCAGCTTTAGCGGGACTGACACCGGGGAGCTGTTTTTT
.	15	TRBV7-2	TRBJ1-2	.	CASSPGRGTGYGYTF	TGTGCCAGCAGCCCCGGGCGGGGGACTGGGTATGGCTACACCTTC
.	14	TRBV10-3	TRBJ2-5	TRBD1	CAISDIRDRKTQYF	TGTGCCATCAGTGACATCCGGGACAGAAAGACCCAGTACTTC
.	12	TRBV9	TRBJ2-1	.	CASSVDLDQQFF	TGTGCCAGCAGCGTAGATCTAGACCAGCAGTTCTTC
few	14	TRBV4-1	TRBJ1-1	.	CASSKQTPNTEAFF	TGCGCCAGCAGCAAACAGACACCGAACACTGAAGCTTTCTTT
.	13	TRBV19	TRBJ2-7	.	CASSTGGGYEQYF	TGTGCCAGTAGTACCGGGGGAGGATACGAGCAGTACTTC
.	13	TRBV29-1	TRBJ1-4	.	CSVGGAQDEKLFF	TGCAGCGTTGGGGGGGCGCAAGATGAAAAACTGTTTTTT
.	19	TRBV4-1	TRBJ2-4	TRBD2	CASSQVGVGGVDDKNIQYF	TGCGCCAGCAGCCAAGTGGGGGTCGGGGGGGTTGATGACAAAAACATTCAGTACTTC
.	14	TRBV9	TRBJ2-2	TRBD1	CASSRTGNTGELFF	TGTGCCAGCAGCAGGACAGGCAACACCGGGGAGCTGTTTTTT
.	13	TRBV29-1	TRBJ2-3	TRBD2	CSVEPSGADTQYF	TGCAGCGTTGAACCTAGCGGAGCAGATACGCAGTATTTT
.	15	TRBV4-1	TRBJ1-1	TRBD1	CASSQAGTGSTEAFF	TGCGCCAGCAGCCAGGCCGGGACAGGGTCTACTGAAGCTTTCTTT
.	14	TRBV18	TRBJ1-1	.	CASSQITGPTEAFF	TGTGCCAGCTCACAAATTACAGGGCCCACTGAAGCTTTCTTT
.	16	TRBV7-2	TRBJ1-2	.	CASSNRSPEADYGYTF	TGTGCCAGCAGCAACCGGTCACCCGAGGCGGACTATGGCTACACCTTC
.	15	TRBV4-1	TRBJ1-5	.	CASSHLPQGREPQHF	TGCGCCAGCAGCCACCTACCCCAAGGGAGGGAGCCCCAGCATTTT
.	14	TRBV9	TRBJ1-5	.	CASSAGVSNQPQHF	TGTGCCAGCAGCGCCGGGGTTAGCAATCAGCCCCAGCATTTT
few	15	TRBV10-2	TRBJ1-5	TRBD1	CASGAGQGENQPQHF	TGCGCCAGCGGGGCAGGACAGGGGGAAAATCAGCCCCAGCATTTT
.	14	TRBV14	TRBJ2-1	.	CASSQDEDYNEQFF	TGTGCCAGCAGCCAAGATGAGGACTACAATGAGCAGTTCTTC
few	13	TRBV9	TRBJ2-2	.	CASSWGGAGELFF	TGTGCCAGCAGCTGGGGGGGCGCCGGGGAGCTGTTTTTT
.	14	TRBV5-1	TRBJ2-1	TRBD1	CASSLGDRINEQFF	TGCGCCAGCAGCTTGGGGGACAGGATCAATGAGCAGTTCTTC
.	14	TRBV7-9	TRBJ1-1	.	CASSYVGKSTEAFF	TGTGCCAGCAGCTATGTGGGAAAATCAACTGAAGCTTTCTTT
.	15	TRBV15	TRBJ1-1	.	CATSRDRVGNTEAFF	TGTGCCACCAGCAGAGACAGGGTGGGAAACACTGAAGCTTTCTTT
.	14	TRBV6-1	TRBJ1-5	TRBD1	CASSDTYTGGPQHF	TGTGCCAGCAGTGATACATACACAGGGGGGCCCCAGCATTTT
.	15	TRBV7-6	TRBJ1-4	TRBD1	CASSLLVRGKEKLFF	TGTGCCAGCAGTCTACTCGTCAGGGGGAAGGAAAAACTGTTTTTT
few	14	TRBV2	TRBJ1-1	.	CASKSGAPSSEAFF	TGTGCCAGCAAATCAGGAGCCCCAAGCTCTGAAGCTTTCTTT
.	13	TRBV6-5	TRBJ2-7	TRBD2	CAVKGLHSYEQYF	TGTGCCGTTAAGGGACTACACTCCTACGAGCAGTACTTC